The present T cell receptor beta chain was sequenced within a study of blood T cell repertoires in COVID-19. Study overall: COVID-19 samples from acute and convalescent phases originated in the United States, Italy and Spain. PBMCs, B-cell-depleted T cells, or T cells were the source of the cDNA or gDNA that made up the material.

This CDR3 contains 15 residues. Trimming cost V 3 bases and J 1 base; bases outside gene matches: 3. CDR1 and CDR2 (germline): SGHRS, YFSETQ. In the source study's methods: Reference gene primer amplification in the assay estimated nucleated cell counts. Repertoires were generated with immunoSEQ multiplex PCR, while TCRdb's copy carries only in-frame clones and drops some. Clonal size and the V and J genes are those of that table, whereas D and trimming came from the DNA. The repertoire holds 200,000 to 250,000 clones, around four fifths seen once, with 4.5% to 6% in the top ten. The chain uses TRBV5-1 and TRBJ2-3; the match to TRBD1 covers 9 bases. The sequence came from a woman in her sixties who had recovered from COVID-19. Sequencing used peripheral blood. DNA for the CDR3: TGCGCCAGCAGCTACCGGGACAGGGGCACAGATACGCAGTATTTT. It is translated as CASSYRDRGTDTQYF.